A single sample gave rise to the 27 T cell receptor beta chains below, sequenced in a study of blood T cells in healthy people across ages. It was with a sample-barcoded 5' primer and a J-beta primer mix that a second PCR of roughly 7 to 12 cycles was run. Via MiXCR, TCRdb re-called the 5' RACE reads, giving one row per CDR3 protein. The data contain approximately 880,000 distinct CDR3 sequences, around 48% of them singletons. The sample consisted of blood. All receptors derive from a man aged 30 to 45 in good health.

The chain is built from TRBV20-1 and TRBJ2-3; D possibly corresponds to TRBD2 (5 bases). Trimming shortened V by 6 bases and J by 2 bases, and 21 bases separated the two germline ends. This CDR3 has 16 residues. The germline gives CDR1 DFQATT, CDR2 SNEGSKA (reference sequence). The chain's CDR3 is CSALPLASRYTDTQYF. In nucleotides, the CDR3 is TGCAGTGCCCTACCCCTGGCTAGCAGATACACAGATACGCAGTATTTT.

This clonotype occurred a few times. V is TRBV5-1 and J is TRBJ2-1; 10 nucleotides agree with TRBD2. The junction had 4 bases not matched to a gene; V was cut back by 5 bases and J by 2 bases. The CDR3 loop spans 15 amino acids. Germline CDR1 is SGHRS and CDR2 is YFSETQ. The CDR3 region has the DNA TGCGCCAGCAGACTACTAGCGGGGACCTACAATGAGCAGTTCTTC. It yields the protein CASRLLAGTYNEQFF. Based on the CDR3 plus reference TRBV5-1 and TRBJ2-1, the full variable domain is KAGVTQTPRYLIKTRGQQVTLSCSPISGHRSVSWYQQTPGQGLQFLFEYFSETQRNKGNFPGRFSGRQFSNSRSEMNVSTLELGDSALYLCASRLLAGTYNEQFFGPGTRLTVL.

V is TRBV27 and J is TRBJ2-7; D is ambiguous. Germline V gene lookup returns CDR1 MNHEY and CDR2 SMNVEV (reference sequence). This CDR3 region has 15 residues. V was cut by 5 bases and J by 3 bases, with 17 bases left in between. The CDR3 protein is CASSPSLSPYYEQYF. The CDR3 DNA follows: TGTGCCAGCAGTCCTTCTTTGAGTCCCTACTACGAGCAGTACTTC.

This clonotype was found a few times. The V gene is TRBV20-1, the J gene TRBJ1-2; D remains ambiguous. Germline lookup yields CDR1 DFQATT and CDR2 SNEGSKA (reference sequence). V was cut by 0 bases and J by 4 bases, with 15 bases left in between. The CDR3 covers 15 residues. The CDR3 nucleotides read TGCAGTGCTAGAGATGGAAGGACCCCGGGCTATGGCTACACCTTC. It yields the protein CSARDGRTPGYGYTF.

The gene calls are TRBV6-6 and TRBJ1-1, with D possibly TRBD1 on 5 matching bases. The V gene lost 6 bases and the J gene lost 3 bases, with 8 bases spanning the gap. This CDR3 is 12 amino acids long. Germline V CDR1 and CDR2: MNHNY, SVGAGI (reference sequence). CDR3 nucleotides: TGTGCCAGCAGCGGGGGGGACACTGAAGCTTTCTTT. This encodes CASSGGDTEAFF.

This clonotype was picked up a small number of times. The V and J genes are TRBV7-2 and TRBJ1-6; D is unresolved. The CDR3 is 12 amino acids. Germline V gene lookup returns CDR1 SGHTA and CDR2 FQGNSA. V shed 1 base and J shed 11 bases, with 6 bases lying between them. CDR3 in amino acids: CASSLEGTPLHF. DNA for the CDR3: TGTGCCAGCAGCTTAGAAGGGACACCCCTCCACTTT. Variable domain in full (rest from reference TRBV7-2 and TRBJ1-6): GAGVSQSPSNKVTEKGKDVELRCDPISGHTALYWYRQSLGQGLEFLIYFQGNSAPDKSGLPSDRFSAERTGGSVSTLTIQRTQQEDSAVYLCASSLEGTPLHFGNGTRLTVT.

This clonotype was observed at least ten times. The J gene is TRBJ2-1, the V gene TRBV3-1, with D tentatively TRBD1 or TRBD2 (5 bases each). The germline V and J ends were trimmed by 4 bases and 3 bases, with 10 bases remaining between them. The length of the CDR3 is 14 residues. Germline V gene lookup returns CDR1 LGHDT and CDR2 YNNKEL (reference sequence). CDR3: CASSPPGLYNEQFF. DNA of the CDR3: TGTGCCAGCAGCCCTCCGGGGCTCTACAATGAGCAGTTCTTC.

This clonotype occurred once. V and J are TRBV20-1 and TRBJ2-2; 7 positions agree with TRBD2. This CDR3 spans 17 amino acids. V lost 6 bases to trimming and J lost 3 bases; unmatched junction nucleotides: 16. CDR1 and CDR2 from the germline V gene are DFQATT and SNEGSKA (reference sequence). The CDR3 DNA sequence: TGCAGTGCCGAGCCCTCCCTACGGGAGGACGACACCGGGGAGCTGTTTTTT. Protein: CSAEPSLREDDTGELFF.

The rearrangement joins TRBV7-9 to TRBJ1-4; D remains ambiguous. Trimming took 1 base from V and 3 from J, leaving 12 bases between them. CDR3 length: 16 residues. Germline values: CDR1 SEHNR, CDR2 FQNEAQ (reference sequence). This CDR3 is CASSLGGGVSNEKLFF. DNA for the CDR3: TGTGCCAGCAGCTTAGGCGGCGGTGTCTCTAATGAAAAACTGTTTTTT.

The rearrangement joins TRBV20-1 to TRBJ2-5, with TRBD2 identical over 10 bases. The CDR3 extends over 16 amino acids. Trimming removed 0 bases from V and 2 bases from J; junction bases left unmatched: 6. Germline CDR1 DFQATT, CDR2 SNEGSKA (reference sequence). The CDR3 loop reads CSARDLLAGDQETQYF. The CDR3 DNA reads TGCAGTGCTAGAGACCTTCTAGCGGGGGATCAAGAGACCCAGTACTTC.

The V call is TRBV6-5, the J call TRBJ1-4; the D is unclear. From germline, CDR1 is MNHEY and CDR2 SVGAGI. This CDR3 region has 14 residues. Trimming stripped 6 bases from V and 0 bases from J, with 8 bases between. For the CDR3, the DNA is TGTGCCAGCAGGTTGGGTGCAACTAATGAAAAACTGTTTTTT. Translation: CASRLGATNEKLFF.

This clonotype was detected a few times. This chain uses TRBV11-3 with TRBJ2-1; D is unclear. Trimming shortened V by 4 bases and J by 10 bases, and 11 bases separated the two germline ends. The length of the CDR3 is 12 residues. The germline gives CDR1 SGHNT, CDR2 YENEEA. The chain's CDR3 is CASSWGIREQFF. CDR3 in DNA: TGTGCCAGCAGCTGGGGTATCCGGGAGCAGTTCTTC.

V gene TRBV7-2 combines with J gene TRBJ1-1, with D perhaps TRBD1 (6 bases). Deletions cut 0 bases from V and 4 bases from J, with 12 bases between. The V gene's germline CDR1 is SGHTA and CDR2 FQGNSA. This CDR3 region has 15 residues. As DNA, the CDR3 is TGTGCCAGCAGCTTAGCCTCGGGACAAGGCACTGAAGCTTTCTTT. As protein: CASSLASGQGTEAFF.

This clonotype was recorded once. The V and J genes are TRBV2 and TRBJ2-2, with D possibly TRBD1 on 5 matching bases. The germline CDR1 and CDR2 sequences are SNHLY and FYNNEI. This CDR3 region has 14 residues. The V end lost 7 bases, the J end lost 4 bases, and 13 bases lay between the germline ends. Here the CDR3 reads CASKGDSGTGELFF. In DNA, the CDR3 is TGTGCCAGCAAAGGGGATTCGGGCACCGGGGAGCTGTTTTTT.

The sample holds many counts of this clonotype. This chain joins TRBV15 and TRBJ1-4; D is possibly TRBD1 (5 bases). CDR3 length: 15 amino acids. Germline V lookup: CDR1 LNHNV, CDR2 YYDKDF (reference sequence). The V end lost 0 bases, the J end lost 6 bases, and 11 bases lay between the germline ends. This chain's CDR3 is CATSRDLGEDEKLFF. CDR3 bases: TGTGCCACCAGCAGAGATTTGGGGGAGGATGAAAAACTGTTTTTT.

This clonotype was detected only a few times. The V gene is TRBV29-1, the J gene TRBJ2-1, with D possibly TRBD1 on 5 matching bases. Per germline, CDR1 SQVTM and CDR2 ANQGSEA. V shed 4 bases and J shed 5 bases, with 15 bases lying between them. CDR3 size: 14 residues. The CDR3 nucleotides are TGCAGCGTTGCCGACGGACACCGTAACAATGAGCAGTTCTTC. This sequence encodes CSVADGHRNNEQFF.

This clonotype was detected a few times. In DNA form, the CDR3 reads TGCGCCAGCAGCTTCGGAGGAAAGGGGCGGCAAGAGACCCAGTACTTC. It specifies CASSFGGKGRQETQYF. The rearrangement links TRBV5-1 to TRBJ2-5; D is possibly TRBD1 or TRBD2 (5 bases each). V lost 2 bases, J lost 2 bases, and 16 bases lay in between. The V gene's germline CDR1 is SGHRS and CDR2 YFSETQ. This CDR3 contains 16 residues.

The chain carries TRBV4-1 and TRBJ2-1, with unresolved D. The germline CDR1 and CDR2 sequences are MGHRA and YSYEKL. The CDR3 is 14 residues long. V lost 1 base and J 5 bases, leaving 9 bases between the germline ends. As DNA, the CDR3 is TGCGCCAGCAGCCAAGTCGGGTTGCACAATGAGCAGTTCTTC. Protein sequence: CASSQVGLHNEQFF.

This clonotype was seen more than once but under ten times. The chain has TRBV7-2 and TRBJ2-3; 10 nucleotides agree with TRBD2. This CDR3 has 16 amino acids. V dropped 7 bases and J dropped 1; count of bases not matched to a gene: 8. Germline V gives CDR1 SGHTA, CDR2 FQGNSA. CDR3 sequence (DNA): TGTGCCAGCACGGCAGCGGGGGGGCCCCGCACAGATACGCAGTATTTT. The encoded protein is CASTAAGGPRTDTQYF.

This clonotype was picked up one time. The chain uses TRBV27 and TRBJ2-7; D may be TRBD1 or TRBD2 (6 bases each). The germline CDR1 and CDR2 sequences are MNHEY and SMNVEV (reference sequence). Trimming pared 6 bases from V and 2 bases from J, leaving 14 bases between. This CDR3 region has 14 residues. CDR3 sequence reads: CASSHREVAYEQYF. In DNA form, the CDR3 reads TGTGCCAGCAGCCACAGGGAGGTCGCCTACGAGCAGTACTTC.

This clonotype was counted a single time. The V call is TRBV14, the J call TRBJ2-3; D remains ambiguous. CDR3 size: 16 residues. Trimming stripped 3 bases from V and 3 bases from J, with 16 bases between. Germline CDR1 SGHDN, CDR2 FVKESK. The CDR3 loop is CASSQLQRVGTDTQYF. The CDR3 bases are TGTGCCAGCAGCCAGCTCCAAAGGGTAGGGACAGATACGCAGTATTTT.

The V and J genes are TRBV6-2 or TRBV6-3 and TRBJ2-3, with D perhaps matching TRBD1 (6 bases). This CDR3 region has 19 residues. The V end lost 2 bases, the J end lost 0 bases, and 21 bases lay between the germline ends. Germline V gene lookup returns CDR1 MNHEY and CDR2 SVGEGT. CDR3 residues: CASSYDIFGQQSSTDTQYF. Written as DNA, the CDR3 is TGTGCCAGCAGTTACGACATTTTCGGACAGCAGAGTAGCACAGATACGCAGTATTTT.

The rearrangement links TRBV4-1 to TRBJ1-5; 7 bases are a match to TRBD1. V gave up 4 bases and J gave up 7 bases; unmatched junction bases: 7. The CDR3 spans 14 residues. In germline, CDR1 is MGHRA, CDR2 YSYEKL. The DNA for the CDR3 is TGCGCCAGCAGCCCAGGACAGGTAGGCCAGCCCCAGCATTTT. Its translation: CASSPGQVGQPQHF.

The rearrangement links TRBV11-2 to TRBJ2-3; TRBD2 matches 10 bases. The germline CDR1 and CDR2 sequences are SGHAT and FQNNGV. This CDR3 region has 18 residues. V gave up 0 bases and J gave up 0 bases; unmatched junction bases: 6. CDR3 DNA: TGTGCCAGCAGCTTAGATCCTAGCGGGGGAGGAAGCACAGATACGCAGTATTTT. Protein product: CASSLDPSGGGSTDTQYF.

The chain recombines TRBV6-5 with TRBJ1-2; no clear D. The CDR3 covers 12 residues. Germline V gives CDR1 MNHEY, CDR2 SVGAGI. The V end was cut by 7 bases, the J end by 8 bases, with 14 bases between. CDR3 nucleotides: TGTGCCAGCAAGTCGGTTGAGGGAGGCTACACCTTC. This translates into CASKSVEGGYTF.

The chain combines TRBV11-2 with TRBJ1-6; possible D gene TRBD1, 6 bases. The germline V and J ends were trimmed by 5 bases and 4 bases, with 18 bases remaining between them. This CDR3 comprises 17 residues. Germline V CDR1 and CDR2: SGHAT, FQNNGV. The CDR3 region has the DNA TGTGCCAGCAGCCTCCGACAGGTTCTAGAATATAATTCACCCCTCCACTTT. Its translation is CASSLRQVLEYNSPLHF.

This clonotype has just a few counts. The rearrangement links TRBV4-3 to TRBJ1-6, with D unclear. This CDR3 contains 16 residues. The germline V gene has CDR1 LGHNA and CDR2 YSLEER. Deletions cut 0 bases from V and 9 bases from J, with 15 bases between. CDR3 residues: CASSQDRNSLGSPLHF. The CDR3 coding sequence is TGCGCCAGCAGCCAAGATAGGAACAGCTTGGGTTCACCCCTCCACTTT.